One sample yielded the 5 T cell receptor beta chains listed below, sequenced in a study of vaccination and CD4 T cells after COVID-19. An Oncomine TCR Beta short-read assay was used to sequence the DNA from cultured CD4+ T cells. TCRdb analysed the PCR reads with MiXCR anew, one entry per CDR3 protein. The sample records some 4,700 distinct CDR3 sequences, over 40% being singletons. No antigen is known for these receptors. Treatment described: roughly 10-day PBMC culture with coronavirus spike peptide pools or control peptides (ViraFEST assay). What was sequenced was CD4+ T cells from blood, cultured in vitro. The receptors come from a human donor who had recovered from COVID-19.

In its sample, this clonotype ranks as large (0.1 to 1%). The rearrangement joins TRBV20-1 to TRBJ1-2, with a weak D call TRBD1 (5 bases). The CDR3 contains 14 residues. V was shortened by 0 bases and J by 1 base, with 9 bases between the two germline ends. Germline assignment: CDR1 DFQATT and CDR2 SNEGSKA (reference sequence). In DNA, the CDR3 is TGCAGTGCTAGAGATCTCGGGGGTAACTATGGCTACACCTTC. Protein sequence: CSARDLGGNYGYTF.

This clonotype is judged large (0.1 to 1%). This chain connects TRBV19 to TRBJ2-3; perhaps TRBD1 as D (6 bases). CDR1 is LNHDA, CDR2 SQIVND, per germline (reference sequence). The CDR3 consists of 13 residues. V was cut by 7 bases and J by 3 bases, with 11 bases left in between. CDR3 in amino acids: CASNRDRTDTQYF. The CDR3, as DNA: TGTGCCAGTAACAGGGATCGGACAGATACGCAGTATTTT. Full variable domain (remainder filled in from reference TRBV19 and TRBJ2-3): DGGITQSPKYLFRKEGQNVTLSCEQNLNHDAMYWYRQDPGQGLRLIYYSQIVNDFQKGDIAEGYSVSREKKESFPLTVTSAQKNPTAFYLCASNRDRTDTQYFGPGTRLTVL.

The rearrangement uses TRBV12-3 or TRBV12-4 and TRBJ1-5; 9 bases map to TRBD1. The CDR3 has 17 residues. Germline trimming cut 6 bases from V and 4 bases from J; bases unmatched to any gene: 13. The CDR3 coding sequence is TGTGCCAGCAGCTACCGGGACAGGGCCGCTTCAAATCAGCCCCAGCATTTT. Its translation is CASSYRDRAASNQPQHF.

The chain joins TRBV27 to TRBJ1-2, with TRBD1 identical over 9 bases. The V gene's germline CDR1 is MNHEY and CDR2 SMNVEV (reference sequence). J gave up 2 bases and V 3 bases, and 4 bases lay outside the gene matches. There are 15 residues in the CDR3. The chain's CDR3 is CASSLGQGNNYGYTF. CDR3 bases: TGTGCCAGCAGTTTGGGACAGGGAAACAACTATGGCTACACCTTC.

This clonotype turned up a few times. CDR3 protein: CASRESSNYGYTF. As DNA, the CDR3 is TGTGCCAGCAGGGAGAGTTCTAACTATGGCTACACCTTC. The chain uses TRBV6-1 and TRBJ1-2; D ambiguous. CDR3 length: 13 amino acids. V lost 6 bases and J lost 0, with 8 bases in between. CDR1 and CDR2 (germline): MNHNS, SASEGT.